What follows are 14 T cell receptor beta chains derived from one specimen sequenced in a study of blood T cell repertoires in COVID-19. TCRdb keeps only in-frame clones here, not all; method: immunoSEQ multiplex PCR. The table lists about 90,000 clones, 75% to 90% of them singletons. Sequenced material: peripheral blood. The receptors originated from a male donor with acute or convalescent COVID-19.

The chain carries TRBV28 and TRBJ1-6; no definite D call. In germline, CDR1 is MDHEN, CDR2 SYDVKM. Trimming removed 2 bases from V and 0 bases from J, with 11 bases in between. This CDR3 spans 17 amino acids. CDR3 sequence (DNA): TGTGCCAGCAGTTTAACCCCGCTTAGCTCCTATAATTCACCCCTCCACTTT. This gives the protein CASSLTPLSSYNSPLHF.

This clone was recorded once. This chain links TRBV12-3 or TRBV12-4 with TRBJ2-7, with TRBD1 matching 8 bases. This CDR3 contains 12 residues. The V segment lost 6 bases and the J segment 3 bases; nucleotides outside the gene matches: 1. CDR3 sequence (DNA): TGTGCCAGCAGCGGACAGGGCTACGAGCAGTACTTC. Protein product: CASSGQGYEQYF.

CDR3 amino acids: CASSLEENRGNTEAFF. The CDR3 region has the DNA TGCGCCAGCAGCTTGGAAGAGAATAGGGGGAACACTGAAGCTTTCTTT. The V and J genes are TRBV5-1 and TRBJ1-1, with D maybe TRBD1 (5 bases). With 0 bases removed from V and 1 base from J, the gap between germline ends came to 13 bases. The CDR3 spans 16 residues. The germline gives CDR1 SGHRS, CDR2 YFSETQ.

J is TRBJ1-6 and V is TRBV4-2; 9 bases fit TRBD1. V trimming: 1 base; J trimming: 0 bases; junction bases outside the gene matches: 4. The CDR3 is 18 residues long. Germline V CDR1 and CDR2: LGHNA, YNFKEQ. CDR3 bases: TGTGCCAGCAGCCAAGCGGGACAGGGAAGCTCCTATAATTCACCCCTCCACTTT. It yields the protein CASSQAGQGSSYNSPLHF.

The gene calls are TRBV7-2 and TRBJ2-5; TRBD2 aligns across 12 bases. The germline V gene encodes CDR1 SGHTA and CDR2 FQGNSA. J gave up 10 bases and V 1 base, and 4 bases lay outside the gene matches. The CDR3 totals 14 residues. The CDR3 loop is CASSLVSSGGVQYF. The CDR3 DNA is TGTGCCAGCAGCTTAGTTTCTAGCGGGGGGGTCCAGTACTTC.

The chain combines TRBV12-5 with TRBJ2-2; D is possibly TRBD2 (7 bases). Germline CDR1 LGHNT, CDR2 FRNRAP. The CDR3 runs 16 residues. V lost 7 bases to trimming and J lost 1 base, with 16 bases between them. CDR3 bases: TGTGCTAGTGCAAGAGGGGGGGCGGTGAACACCGGGGAGCTGTTTTTT. Its translation is CASARGGAVNTGELFF.

This clone was observed a handful of times. This rearrangement joins TRBV7-8 to TRBJ1-2; no definite D call. The V gene lost 2 bases and the J gene lost 4 bases, with 17 bases spanning the gap. This CDR3 spans 16 amino acids. Germline CDR1 SGHVS, CDR2 FQNEAQ. The CDR3 region is CASSLKGRSGSYGYTF. CDR3 nucleotides: TGTGCCAGCAGCTTAAAGGGCCGATCGGGGAGCTATGGCTACACCTTC.

The V and J genes are TRBV7-9 and TRBJ1-4, with D tentatively TRBD1 (5 bases). V lost 5 bases and J 6 bases, leaving 13 bases between the germline ends. CDR3 length: 14 amino acids. Looked up from germline, CDR1 is SEHNR and CDR2 is FQNEAQ (reference sequence). CDR3 in amino acids: CASSRGRGYEKLFF. Written as DNA, the CDR3 is TGTGCCAGCAGCCGAGGGCGGGGGTATGAAAAACTGTTTTTT.

The chain has TRBV28 and TRBJ2-5; maybe TRBD2 (6 bases). This CDR3 is built from 15 residues. V gave up 6 bases and J gave up 5 bases, with 19 bases separating them. Germline CDR1 is MDHEN and CDR2 is SYDVKM. This chain's CDR3 is CASSAGGPTSETQYF. The CDR3 DNA follows: TGTGCCAGCAGCGCCGGGGGACCCACCTCGGAGACCCAGTACTTC.

The gene calls are TRBV19 and TRBJ1-1; TRBD1 matches 7 bases. The ends lost 3 bases at V and 0 bases at J; junction bases unmatched: 4. The CDR3 consists of 15 residues. CDR1 is LNHDA and CDR2 is SQIVND in the germline V gene (reference sequence). The chain's CDR3 is CASSIGTAMNTEAFF. CDR3 DNA: TGTGCCAGTAGTATCGGGACAGCCATGAACACTGAAGCTTTCTTT. The entire variable domain, with the rest obtained from reference TRBV19 and TRBJ1-1, is as follows: DGGITQSPKYLFRKEGQNVTLSCEQNLNHDAMYWYRQDPGQGLRLIYYSQIVNDFQKGDIAEGYSVSREKKESFPLTVTSAQKNPTAFYLCASSIGTAMNTEAFFGQGTRLTVV.

The chain couples TRBV2 to TRBJ1-2; 7 bases align to TRBD1. The germline V gene has CDR1 SNHLY and CDR2 FYNNEI. The length of the CDR3 is 15 residues. V was clipped by 5 bases and J by 4 bases; unmatched bases: 10. The CDR3 DNA reads as TGTGCCAGCAGTTTATCAGGGACAGTCAGCTATGGCTACACCTTC. Amino acid sequence: CASSLSGTVSYGYTF.

This clone was detected once. The chain carries TRBV10-1 and TRBJ1-3; the D gene is possibly TRBD1 (6 bases). This CDR3 is built from 16 residues. Trimming left V 5 bases short and J 2 bases short, with 16 bases between. Germline V gene lookup returns CDR1 WNHNN and CDR2 SYGVQD (reference sequence). The CDR3: CASSRRRGDPGNTIYF. The CDR3 DNA sequence: TGCGCCAGCAGTCGACGCAGGGGAGATCCTGGAAACACCATATATTTT.

The chain carries TRBV10-3 and TRBJ1-2; a weak D match, TRBD1 (5 bases). Trimming shortened V by 7 bases and J by 5 bases, and 23 bases separated the two germline ends. Germline CDR1 and CDR2: ENHRY and SYGVKD. The CDR3 is 16 amino acids. For the CDR3, the DNA is TGTGCCATCAAACGAAACCGGATGGGGACTGGGTATGGCTACACCTTC. Its translation: CAIKRNRMGTGYGYTF.

The CDR3 region has the DNA TGTGCCAGTAGTATGTGGTCCGGGACAGGGGGTTTGAACGAGCAGTACTTC. This sequence encodes CASSMWSGTGGLNEQYF. The chain combines TRBV19 with TRBJ2-7; TRBD1 matches 11 bases. The ends lost 3 bases at V and 5 bases at J; junction bases unmatched: 12. The V gene's germline CDR1 is LNHDA and CDR2 SQIVND (reference sequence). CDR3 length: 17 residues. The variable domain in full, with the rest retrieved from reference TRBV19 and TRBJ2-7, is DGGITQSPKYLFRKEGQNVTLSCEQNLNHDAMYWYRQDPGQGLRLIYYSQIVNDFQKGDIAEGYSVSREKKESFPLTVTSAQKNPTAFYLCASSMWSGTGGLNEQYFGPGTRLTVT.